This entry features one T cell receptor (beta chain) sequence. Its antigen remains unidentified. The record originates from a study of blood T cells in healthy people across ages. Regarding the study as a whole: Age showed a roughly linear inverse relationship with TCR beta diversity per million T cells.

In germline, CDR1 is DFQATT, CDR2 SNEGSKA (reference sequence). J gave up 7 bases and V 0 bases, and 9 bases lay outside the gene matches. CDR3 length: 16 amino acids. Sample-barcoded 5' priming and a J-beta primer mix drove a second PCR of 7 to 11 cycles. With 12 random nucleotides, a template-switch adaptor tagged each individual cDNA molecule. TCRdb itself ran the 5' RACE reads through MiXCR, one entry per CDR3 protein. The table includes 1.5 million to 2 million distinct CDR3 sequences, approximately 30% detected once. Collection of 9 to 10 milliliters of peripheral blood was performed for each donor.

The clonotype originates from a woman aged 25 to 39 in good health. The chain couples TRBV20-1 to TRBJ2-1, with 10 nucleotides matching TRBD2. The sequenced material came from blood. In DNA, the CDR3 is TGCAGTGCTAGAGATTCCCAGCGGGGGGGGCAGAATGAGCAGTTCTTC. Its protein product is CSARDSQRGGQNEQFF.